The 32 T cell receptor beta chains in this list originate from one sample, sequenced in a study of cytomegalovirus exposure and HLA in healthy donors. PCR involved 60 Vbeta and 13 Jbeta primers. Clones were read by immunoSEQ multiplex PCR, and TCRdb kept only the in-frame ones, dropping some. The sample includes approximately 150,000 clones, 60% to 80% of them seen just once. The sequenced sample was PBMCs. The origin of the receptors is a man aged 18 to 35 in good health and CMV-seropositive.

This clone was seen a handful of times. The J gene is TRBJ2-4, the V gene TRBV7-9, with 8 bases aligning to TRBD2. This CDR3 is built from 13 residues. Per germline, CDR1 SEHNR and CDR2 FQNEAQ (reference sequence). V was pared by 5 bases and J by 10 bases, with 7 bases of the junction left unmatched. The CDR3 bases are TGTGCCAGCAGCCAAGGGACTAGTGGAATTCAGTACTTC. Its protein product is CASSQGTSGIQYF.

This chain links TRBV6-1 with TRBJ2-1, with TRBD2 identical over 12 bases. The CDR3 is made up of 14 amino acids. V dropped 8 bases and J dropped 8; count of bases not matched to a gene: 7. Germline V CDR1 and CDR2: MNHNS, SASEGT. Written as DNA, the CDR3 is TGTGCCAGCGTGACTAGCGGGAGAGCCCATGAGCAGTTCTTC. Protein sequence: CASVTSGRAHEQFF.

This clone was seen more than once but under ten times. The chain is built from TRBV27 and TRBJ2-1, with D tentatively TRBD2 (6 bases). V was clipped by 6 bases and J by 15 bases, with 30 bases between them. From germline, CDR1 is MNHEY and CDR2 SMNVEV (reference sequence). This CDR3 region has 16 residues. CDR3 loop: CASSALPFYPPGVLFF. DNA of the CDR3: TGTGCCAGCAGCGCTTTACCCTTTTACCCCCCGGGAGTGTTGTTCTTC.

This chain joins TRBV11-2 and TRBJ2-1; D is perhaps TRBD2 (6 bases). This CDR3 has 14 amino acids. V gave up 4 bases and J gave up 8 bases, with 15 bases separating them. Germline CDR1 reads SGHAT; CDR2 reads FQNNGV. The CDR3 sequence: CASSSTTRIHEQFF. As DNA, the CDR3 is TGTGCCAGCAGCTCGACGACTAGAATCCATGAGCAGTTCTTC.

The J gene is TRBJ2-1, the V gene TRBV29-1, with D maybe TRBD1 (6 bases). V was clipped by 0 bases and J by 10 bases, with 10 bases between them. This CDR3 has 12 residues. CDR1 and CDR2 from the germline V gene are SQVTM and ANQGSEA. CDR3 in DNA: TGCAGCGTTGAAGATGGCAGGGGAGAGCAGTTCTTC. Its protein product is CSVEDGRGEQFF.

In DNA form, the CDR3 reads TGCGCCAGCAGCCAAGGGAGGACGCGGACAGGGTCAGATACGCAGTATTTT. As protein: CASSQGRTRTGSDTQYF. The rearrangement links TRBV4-1 to TRBJ2-3, with TRBD1 matching over 8 bases. J was trimmed by 4 bases and V by 1 base; bases with no gene match: 10. Per germline, CDR1 MGHRA and CDR2 YSYEKL. This CDR3 is 17 amino acids long.

This clone has only a few counts. The chain combines TRBV27 with TRBJ2-1; the match to TRBD2 covers 8 bases. The CDR3 is 16 amino acids. The V and J ends lost 4 bases and 7 bases, in that order; junction bases with no gene match: 12. Germline V gene sequence: CDR1 MNHEY, CDR2 SMNVEV (reference sequence). The DNA for the CDR3 is TGTGCCAGCAGTTCCGAACCGGGACTAGGTACTAATGAGCAGTTCTTC. Translated, it gives CASSSEPGLGTNEQFF.

This sequence joins TRBV30 and TRBJ1-4; no clear D gene. Germline loops: CDR1 GTSNPN, CDR2 SVGIG (reference sequence). V shed 7 bases and J shed 6 bases, with 18 bases lying between them. This CDR3 has 14 amino acids. The CDR3 is CASSYEADDEKLFF. The CDR3 DNA reads as TGTGCCTCTAGTTACGAGGCCGATGATGAAAAACTGTTTTTT. Combining the CDR3 with reference TRBV30 and TRBJ1-4 gives the whole variable domain SQTIHQWPATLVQPVGSPLSLECTVEGTSNPNLYWYRQAAGRGLQLLFYSVGIGQISSEVPQNLSASRPQDRQFILSSKKLLLSDSGFYLCASSYEADDEKLFFGSGTQLSVL.

This clone was recorded a few times. DNA for the CDR3: TGTGCCAGCAGTGAGAGGTCAGGCAATCAGCCCCAGCATTTT. Protein product: CASSERSGNQPQHF. The rearrangement joins TRBV2 to TRBJ1-5; no definite D call. The V end was cut by 3 bases, the J end by 2 bases, with 8 bases between. The CDR3 is made up of 14 amino acids. Germline values: CDR1 SNHLY, CDR2 FYNNEI.

The J gene is TRBJ2-1, the V gene TRBV6-5, with 8 bases matching TRBD2. Per germline, CDR1 MNHEY and CDR2 SVGAGI. V shed 6 bases and J 8 bases; nucleotides not matched to a gene: 9. The CDR3 consists of 14 residues. The CDR3 sequence: CASRESGRGDEQFF. The CDR3 nucleotides are TGTGCCAGCAGAGAGAGCGGGAGAGGGGATGAGCAGTTCTTC.

The V gene is TRBV19, the J gene TRBJ2-4; 10 bases are a match to TRBD2. Germline V gene sequence: CDR1 LNHDA, CDR2 SQIVND (reference sequence). Germline trimming cut 5 bases from V and 4 bases from J; bases unmatched to any gene: 14. The CDR3 extends over 18 amino acids. Here the CDR3 reads CASSPRTSGGGRKNIQYF. CDR3 nucleotides: TGTGCCAGTAGTCCCAGGACTAGCGGAGGTGGGAGAAAAAACATTCAGTACTTC.

V and J are TRBV11-2 and TRBJ2-3; the match to TRBD2 covers 8 bases. This CDR3 region has 17 residues. The germline V gene has CDR1 SGHAT and CDR2 FQNNGV. Trimming took 5 bases from V and 3 from J; bases not matched to a gene: 13. The CDR3 region has the DNA TGTGCCAGCAGCGAAAAGGTTCTTCGGGGGGGGACAGATACGCAGTATTTT. Protein product: CASSEKVLRGGTDTQYF.

The J gene is TRBJ2-1, the V gene TRBV15; D might be TRBD2 (5 bases). This CDR3 contains 17 residues. Germline CDR1 LNHNV, CDR2 YYDKDF (reference sequence). Trimming removed 1 base at V and 2 bases at J, with 15 bases between. The CDR3: CATSRAWAGNPYNEQFF. The DNA of the CDR3 is TGTGCCACCAGCAGAGCCTGGGCGGGTAACCCCTACAATGAGCAGTTCTTC.

The chain has TRBV30 and TRBJ2-3; D call uncertain. Trimming pared 4 bases from V and 2 bases from J, leaving 13 bases between. The germline gives CDR1 GTSNPN, CDR2 SVGIG (reference sequence). The CDR3 runs to 14 residues. CDR3 in DNA: TGTGCCTGGAACGACTTACCTCACACAGATACGCAGTATTTT. It specifies CAWNDLPHTDTQYF. The full variable domain, rest sourced from reference TRBV30 and TRBJ2-3, is SQTIHQWPATLVQPVGSPLSLECTVEGTSNPNLYWYRQAAGRGLQLLFYSVGIGQISSEVPQNLSASRPQDRQFILSSKKLLLSDSGFYLCAWNDLPHTDTQYFGPGTRLTVL.

A few counts support this clone. V gene TRBV30 combines with J gene TRBJ2-5, with 13 bases identical to TRBD2. The germline gives CDR1 GTSNPN, CDR2 SVGIG (reference sequence). This CDR3 is built from 16 residues. J gave up 4 bases and V 1 base, and 6 bases lay outside the gene matches. The CDR3 spells CAWSGPGLAGLETQYF. CDR3 in DNA: TGTGCCTGGAGTGGACCGGGACTAGCGGGACTAGAGACCCAGTACTTC.

The gene calls are TRBV7-9 and TRBJ2-7; possibly TRBD2 for D (6 bases). V was trimmed by 3 bases and J by 6 bases, leaving 12 bases between them. This CDR3 has 13 amino acids. CDR1 is SEHNR and CDR2 is FQNEAQ in the germline V gene (reference sequence). CDR3 loop: CASSFGGSGEQYF. For the CDR3, the DNA is TGTGCCAGCAGCTTCGGAGGGTCTGGCGAGCAGTACTTC.

This clone was detected only once. The V call is TRBV2, the J call TRBJ1-3; possible D gene TRBD1, 6 bases. The length of the CDR3 is 16 residues. V gave up 4 bases and J gave up 0 bases, with 13 bases separating them. Looked up from germline, CDR1 is SNHLY and CDR2 is FYNNEI. The CDR3 spells CASSGQGSNSGNTIYF. As DNA, the CDR3 is TGTGCCAGCAGTGGTCAGGGGTCGAACTCTGGAAACACCATATATTTT. The full variable domain, in which reference TRBV2 and TRBJ1-3 provide the parts outside the CDR3, is EPEVTQTPSHQVTQMGQEVILRCVPISNHLYFYWYRQILGQKVEFLVSFYNNEISEKSEIFDDQFSVERPDGSNFTLKIRSTKLEDSAMYFCASSGQGSNSGNTIYFGEGSWLTVV.

V usage is TRBV29-1 and J usage is TRBJ1-4; weak D call: TRBD1 (5 bases). Germline V lookup: CDR1 SQVTM, CDR2 ANQGSEA. The CDR3 extends over 13 amino acids. V lost 8 bases and J 5 bases, leaving 15 bases between the germline ends. CDR3 nucleotides: TGCAGCACGCGGGGGTCCCTCAATGAAAAACTGTTTTTT. Translating gives CSTRGSLNEKLFF.

This sequence joins TRBV2 and TRBJ2-3, with 7 bases that match TRBD1. The CDR3 totals 14 residues. Germline V gene data show CDR1 as SNHLY and CDR2 as FYNNEI. J gave up 4 bases and V 7 bases, and 8 bases lay outside the gene matches. The CDR3 DNA sequence: TGTGCCAGCATGGCAACAGGGGCATCAGATACGCAGTATTTT. This sequence encodes CASMATGASDTQYF. Complete variable domain (other parts from reference TRBV2 and TRBJ2-3): EPEVTQTPSHQVTQMGQEVILRCVPISNHLYFYWYRQILGQKVEFLVSFYNNEISEKSEIFDDQFSVERPDGSNFTLKIRSTKLEDSAMYFCASMATGASDTQYFGPGTRLTVL.

This clone has only one observation. This chain connects TRBV7-2 to TRBJ1-2, with TRBD1 as a possible D gene (6 bases). Between the trimmed V and J ends, which lost 8 bases and 4 bases, there was a span of 17 bases. There are 14 residues in the CDR3. Germline CDR1 SGHTA, CDR2 FQGNSA. CDR3: CASLEPDSLYGYTF. In nucleotides, the CDR3 is TGTGCCAGCCTCGAACCGGACAGCCTCTATGGCTACACCTTC. The variable domain in full, with the rest retrieved from reference TRBV7-2 and TRBJ1-2, is GAGVSQSPSNKVTEKGKDVELRCDPISGHTALYWYRQSLGQGLEFLIYFQGNSAPDKSGLPSDRFSAERTGGSVSTLTIQRTQQEDSAVYLCASLEPDSLYGYTFGSGTRLTVV.

The chain links TRBV7-3 to TRBJ2-3, with D tentatively TRBD2 (6 bases). The CDR3 consists of 14 residues. V was shortened by 3 bases and J by 2 bases, with 9 bases between the two germline ends. Germline CDR1 is SGHTA and CDR2 is FQGTGA. CDR3 loop: CASSFARDTDTQYF. In nucleotides, the CDR3 is TGTGCCAGCAGCTTCGCGCGGGACACAGATACGCAGTATTTT.

Turning to this clone: At one end, the junction sequence differs from germline, possibly due to a read error. The rearrangement joins TRBV28 to TRBJ2-4; TRBD2 aligns across 10 bases. Germline V gene sequence: CDR1 MDHEN, CDR2 SYDVKM. There are 15 residues in the CDR3. The CDR3 is CSSSQVLAGMDIQYF. The CDR3 coding sequence is TGTTCCAGCAGCCAGGTACTAGCGGGAATGGACATTCAGTACTTC. Using reference TRBV28 and TRBJ2-4 for the parts outside the CDR3, the full variable domain is DVKVTQSSRYLVKRTGEKVFLECVQDMDHENMFWYRQDPGLGLRLIYFSYDVKMKEKGDIPEGYSVSREKKERFSLILESASTNQTSMYLCSSSQVLAGMDIQYFGAGTRLSVL.

The chain couples TRBV25-1 to TRBJ2-5; D not resolved. Germline V gene data show CDR1 as MGHDK and CDR2 as SYGVNS. The ends were cut back, 11 bases at V and 1 base at J, with 5 bases in the middle. CDR3 size: 10 residues. CDR3 nucleotide sequence: TGTGCCCTACGCCAAGAGACCCAGTACTTC. As protein: CALRQETQYF.

This chain connects TRBV9 to TRBJ2-7; 8 bases map to TRBD1. The CDR3 totals 13 residues. V was clipped by 3 bases and J by 5 bases; unmatched bases: 4. Germline V gene lookup returns CDR1 SGDLS and CDR2 YYNGEE. CDR3 nucleotide sequence: TGTGCCAGCAGCGACGACAGGGGAAACGAGCAGTACTTC. Its protein is CASSDDRGNEQYF.

This chain links TRBV9 with TRBJ2-3; 7 bases are shared with TRBD2. The J segment lost 6 bases and the V segment lost 3 bases, leaving 1 base of the junction unmatched. The CDR3 contains 12 residues. The germline gives CDR1 SGDLS, CDR2 YYNGEE. CDR3 bases: TGTGCCAGCAGCGCAGCGGGGGATACGCAGTATTTT. It codes for CASSAAGDTQYF. The full variable domain, completed using reference TRBV9 and TRBJ2-3, is DSGVTQTPKHLITATGQRVTLRCSPRSGDLSVYWYQQSLDQGLQFLIQYYNGEERAKGNILERFSAQQFPDLHSELNLSSLELGDSALYFCASSAAGDTQYFGPGTRLTVL.

The chain combines TRBV28 with TRBJ1-5; D gene uncertain. The CDR3 is made up of 16 amino acids. V gave up 8 bases and J gave up 6 bases, with 23 bases separating them. Germline loops: CDR1 MDHEN, CDR2 SYDVKM. The CDR3 loop reads CASALLFGEKSQPQHF. In DNA, the CDR3 is TGTGCCAGCGCCCTCCTGTTTGGGGAGAAGAGTCAGCCCCAGCATTTT.

V usage is TRBV5-5 and J usage is TRBJ2-2; the match to TRBD2 covers 9 bases. Germline CDR1 SGHKS, CDR2 YYEKEE (reference sequence). The CDR3 covers 16 residues. The V segment lost 4 bases and the J segment 0 bases; nucleotides outside the gene matches: 4. DNA of the CDR3: TGTGCCAGCAGCCCCGGGACTAGCCCGAACACCGGGGAGCTGTTTTTT. This sequence encodes CASSPGTSPNTGELFF.

CDR3 in amino acids: CASTVLKGGPSDTQYF. The CDR3 DNA sequence: TGTGCCAGCACCGTCTTGAAGGGAGGGCCTTCAGATACGCAGTATTTT. The rearrangement links TRBV6-6 to TRBJ2-3; TRBD2 aligns across 7 bases. V lost 7 bases to trimming and J lost 4 bases; unmatched junction nucleotides: 14. Germline values: CDR1 MNHNY, CDR2 SVGAGI (reference sequence). This CDR3 is 16 amino acids long.

This clone was recorded once. The rearrangement links TRBV4-2 to TRBJ2-1; the match to TRBD1 covers 8 bases. Germline CDR1 reads LGHNA; CDR2 reads YNFKEQ. The CDR3 spans 15 residues. The J segment lost 6 bases and the V segment lost 5 bases, leaving 9 bases of the junction unmatched. CDR3 loop: CASSSGQGEGNEQFF. The CDR3 region has the DNA TGTGCCAGCAGCTCCGGACAGGGCGAGGGCAATGAGCAGTTCTTC.

V gene TRBV18 combines with J gene TRBJ1-1, with TRBD1 matching over 8 bases. V trimming: 6 bases; J trimming: 5 bases; junction bases outside the gene matches: 8. Germline V gene lookup returns CDR1 KGHSH and CDR2 LQKENI. The CDR3 sequence is 14 residues long. The CDR3 spells CASSRSGGETEAFF. The CDR3 DNA reads as TGTGCCAGCTCTCGCTCAGGGGGCGAGACTGAAGCTTTCTTT.

The rearrangement links TRBV29-1 to TRBJ2-1; D unresolved. Germline V lookup: CDR1 SQVTM, CDR2 ANQGSEA. With 4 bases removed from V and 9 bases from J, the gap between germline ends came to 4 bases. The CDR3 length is 9 residues. The CDR3 is CSVGGEQFF. The DNA for the CDR3 is TGCAGCGTTGGAGGTGAGCAGTTCTTC.

In its sample, this clone was seen a few times. The chain recombines TRBV5-1 with TRBJ1-4; TRBD1 might be the D (6 bases). V lost 0 bases and J 8 bases, leaving 11 bases between the germline ends. Germline V CDR1 and CDR2: SGHRS, YFSETQ. The CDR3 runs to 14 residues. CDR3 amino acids: CASSLDRAEEKLFF. The CDR3 region has the DNA TGCGCCAGCAGCTTGGACAGGGCCGAGGAAAAACTGTTTTTT.